Below are 22 T cell receptor beta chains sequenced from a single sample in a study of blood T cell repertoires in COVID-19. Libraries were prepared by immunoSEQ multiplex PCR; TCRdb keeps only in-frame clonotypes and omits some of them. The sample consists of 300,000 to 400,000 clones, 75% to 90% of them appearing once. The source material was peripheral blood. The receptors come from a woman aged 45-65 years with COVID-19, enrolled during active disease.

The J gene is TRBJ2-2, the V gene TRBV5-4; D is perhaps TRBD1 (6 bases). V gave up 5 bases and J gave up 3 bases, with 11 bases separating them. This CDR3 comprises 14 residues. The germline gives CDR1 SGHNT, CDR2 YYREEE (reference sequence). The CDR3 coding sequence is TGTGCCAGCAGGCCCGGACAGTACACCGGGGAGCTGTTTTTT. Its protein product is CASRPGQYTGELFF.

This clone was detected only once. This rearrangement joins TRBV30 to TRBJ2-2; D gene uncertain. V lost 3 bases and J lost 5, with 16 bases in between. The CDR3 spans 15 residues. Germline V gene lookup returns CDR1 GTSNPN and CDR2 SVGIG (reference sequence). As DNA, the CDR3 is TGTGCCTGGAGCCTAAGGCAGAGGCGGACCGGGGAGCTGTTTTTT. It encodes CAWSLRQRRTGELFF.

V usage is TRBV25-1 and J usage is TRBJ1-4; 9 bases map to TRBD1. CDR3 length: 14 amino acids. CDR1 is MGHDK and CDR2 is SYGVNS in the germline V gene. The ends lost 0 bases at V and 11 bases at J; junction bases unmatched: 4. As DNA, the CDR3 is TGTGCCAGCAGTGAATATCGACAGGGGGAGAAACTGTTTTTT. Encoded protein: CASSEYRQGEKLFF.

The CDR3: CASSYTGTRAGELFF. The CDR3 DNA reads as TGTGCCAGCAGTTATACTGGGACTAGGGCGGGGGAGCTGTTTTTT. The chain combines TRBV6-2 or TRBV6-3 with TRBJ2-2, with TRBD2 matching 8 bases. Losses at the gene ends were 3 bases for V and 8 bases for J; bases not matched to a gene: 8. Germline V CDR1 and CDR2: MNHEY, SVGEGT. The CDR3 is 15 residues long.

The V call is TRBV5-1, the J call TRBJ2-3; D unresolved. V was shortened by 3 bases and J by 2 bases, with 16 bases between the two germline ends. CDR1 and CDR2 from the germline V gene are SGHRS and YFSETQ. The CDR3 has 16 amino acids. This CDR3 is CASSSNPRIITDTQYF. In DNA form, the CDR3 reads TGCGCCAGCAGCTCCAACCCTAGGATTATCACAGATACGCAGTATTTT.

The V call is TRBV29-1, the J call TRBJ2-7; the D gene is possibly TRBD1 (6 bases). Trimming cost V 3 bases and J 0 bases, with 9 bases left between them. Germline CDR1 reads SQVTM; CDR2 reads ANQGSEA. The CDR3 spans 13 residues. The DNA for the CDR3 is TGCAGCGTTGAGGGGGACAACTCCTACGAGCAGTACTTC. This sequence encodes CSVEGDNSYEQYF.

The V gene is TRBV27, the J gene TRBJ2-7, with TRBD1 identical over 9 bases. The CDR3 loop spans 15 amino acids. J gave up 3 bases and V 5 bases, and 8 bases lay outside the gene matches. Looked up from germline, CDR1 is MNHEY and CDR2 is SMNVEV (reference sequence). In DNA, the CDR3 is TGTGCCAGCAGTGCTATCGGGACAGGGTACTACGAGCAGTACTTC. Protein sequence: CASSAIGTGYYEQYF.

The chain carries TRBV6-5 and TRBJ1-1, with 8 positions matching TRBD1. Unmatched junction bases numbered 7, after V lost 6 bases and J lost 4 bases. This CDR3 comprises 14 residues. Germline values: CDR1 MNHEY, CDR2 SVGAGI. DNA of the CDR3: TGTGCCAGCAGATACGGACAGGGCGGCACTGAAGCTTTCTTT. Encoded protein: CASRYGQGGTEAFF.

V usage is TRBV30 and J usage is TRBJ1-1; no clear D gene. There are 11 residues in the CDR3. CDR1 is GTSNPN, CDR2 SVGIG, per germline (reference sequence). V was clipped by 3 bases and J by 8 bases, with 10 bases between them. The CDR3 nucleotides read TGTGCCTGGAGGGTTAGCAGAGAAGCTTTCTTT. This codes for CAWRVSREAFF.

The chain has TRBV3-1 (or the pseudogene TRBV3-2) and TRBJ2-7, with 14 bases aligning to TRBD2. After removal of 4 bases from V and 2 bases from J, the junction contained 16 bases not matched to a gene. Germline V CDR1 and CDR2: LGHDT, YNNKEL (reference sequence). The length of the CDR3 is 20 residues. Here the CDR3 DNA reads TGTGCCAGCAGCCTTTCCGGGACTAGCGGGAGATGGGCCTTACCCTACGAGCAGTACTTC. Translated, it gives CASSLSGTSGRWALPYEQYF.

The chain carries TRBV5-1 and TRBJ2-7; 8 nucleotides agree with TRBD2. The CDR3 sequence is 15 residues long. V lost 1 base to trimming and J lost 7 bases; unmatched junction nucleotides: 10. Looked up from germline, CDR1 is SGHRS and CDR2 is YFSETQ. This CDR3 is CASSLTSGPIVEQYF. The CDR3 nucleotides read TGCGCCAGCAGCTTGACTAGCGGACCCATAGTGGAGCAGTACTTC.

This CDR3 reads CASDLLGANNEQFF. The CDR3 DNA sequence: TGTGCCAGCGACCTTCTGGGAGCAAACAATGAGCAGTTCTTC. The chain carries TRBV30 and TRBJ2-1; a possible D gene is TRBD2 (5 bases). V gave up 8 bases and J gave up 5 bases, with 19 bases separating them. The CDR3 length is 14 residues. CDR1 and CDR2 from the germline V gene are GTSNPN and SVGIG (reference sequence). Drawing the rest from reference TRBV30 and TRBJ2-1, the complete variable domain is SQTIHQWPATLVQPVGSPLSLECTVEGTSNPNLYWYRQAAGRGLQLLFYSVGIGQISSEVPQNLSASRPQDRQFILSSKKLLLSDSGFYLCASDLLGANNEQFFGPGTRLTVL.

The V call is TRBV9, the J call TRBJ2-5; 7 bases agree with TRBD1. This CDR3 contains 15 residues. The V gene end was trimmed by 4 bases and the J gene end by 1 base; junction bases not matched to a gene: 7. Germline CDR1 is SGDLS and CDR2 is YYNGEE. This chain's CDR3 is CASSFRTGSQETQYF. The CDR3 bases are TGTGCCAGCAGCTTCCGGACAGGCAGCCAAGAGACCCAGTACTTC.

This chain connects TRBV6-5 to TRBJ1-4; 7 bases are shared with TRBD1. V lost 2 bases to trimming and J lost 8 bases; unmatched junction nucleotides: 5. CDR3 size: 14 residues. Germline-derived CDR1 and CDR2 are MNHEY and SVGAGI. The CDR3 region is CASSYDRDEEKLFF. In DNA form, the CDR3 reads TGTGCCAGCAGTTACGACAGGGACGAGGAAAAACTGTTTTTT.

The genes are TRBV5-1 and TRBJ2-5; D might be TRBD2 (6 bases). V was trimmed by 0 bases and J by 0 bases, leaving 9 bases between them. This CDR3 has 15 amino acids. Germline values: CDR1 SGHRS, CDR2 YFSETQ. The chain's CDR3 is CASSLGAGYQETQYF. The CDR3 DNA sequence: TGCGCCAGCAGCTTGGGGGCGGGGTACCAAGAGACCCAGTACTTC.

The genes are TRBV6-5 and TRBJ2-2; 9 bases are a match to TRBD2. The CDR3 is 16 residues long. J lost 4 bases, V lost 0 bases, and 3 bases had no gene match. Germline loops: CDR1 MNHEY, CDR2 SVGAGI. The CDR3, as DNA: TGTGCCAGCAGTTACTCTACTAGCGGGTCCACCGGGGAGCTGTTTTTT. This translates into CASSYSTSGSTGELFF.

The V and J genes are TRBV18 and TRBJ2-1, with D perhaps matching TRBD2 (6 bases). Germline loops: CDR1 KGHSH, CDR2 LQKENI. The germline V and J ends were trimmed by 4 bases and 3 bases, with 10 bases remaining between them. The CDR3 is 14 amino acids. The CDR3 nucleotides are TGTGCCAGCTCACTCGGGGGAGGCTACAATGAGCAGTTCTTC. Translating gives CASSLGGGYNEQFF.

The gene calls are TRBV7-8 and TRBJ2-7, with 9 nucleotides matching TRBD1. The CDR3 is 17 residues long. Germline CDR1 and CDR2: SGHVS and FQNEAQ. The V and J ends lost 5 bases and 2 bases, in that order; junction bases with no gene match: 13. Here the CDR3 reads CASSPTHRDRATYEQYF. Written as DNA, the CDR3 is TGTGCCAGCAGCCCGACTCATCGGGACAGGGCCACCTACGAGCAGTACTTC.

This rearrangement joins TRBV5-4 to TRBJ2-5, with D possibly TRBD2 on 6 matching bases. Germline assignment: CDR1 SGHNT and CDR2 YYREEE (reference sequence). This CDR3 has 13 residues. Between the trimmed V and J ends, which lost 6 bases and 2 bases, there was a span of 11 bases. CDR3 protein: CASTGGQQETQYF. The CDR3 nucleotides read TGTGCCAGCACCGGGGGTCAACAAGAGACCCAGTACTTC.

V and J are TRBV14 and TRBJ2-1; possibly TRBD2 for D (5 bases). V lost 1 base to trimming and J lost 3 bases, with 10 bases between them. This CDR3 comprises 15 residues. Germline values: CDR1 SGHDN, CDR2 FVKESK. In nucleotides, the CDR3 is TGTGCCAGCAGCCAAGTAAGAGGGCTCTACAATGAGCAGTTCTTC. It yields the protein CASSQVRGLYNEQFF.

The chain links TRBV5-8 to TRBJ1-1; the D gene is possibly TRBD1 (6 bases). The CDR3 length is 14 residues. Germline V CDR1 and CDR2: SGHTS, YDEGEE. V dropped 0 bases and J dropped 0 bases, with 6 bases sitting between them. CDR3 bases: TGTGCCAGCAGCTTGGGACAGGTGAACACTGAAGCTTTCTTT. The encoded protein is CASSLGQVNTEAFF.

The chain carries TRBV19 and TRBJ2-1, with D perhaps TRBD2 (5 bases). The CDR3 covers 14 residues. Germline V gene data show CDR1 as LNHDA and CDR2 as SQIVND (reference sequence). The V gene lost 1 base and the J gene lost 5 bases, with 9 bases spanning the gap. CDR3 amino acids: CASSIAGTDNEQFF. The CDR3 nucleotides read TGTGCCAGTAGTATAGCGGGAACCGACAATGAGCAGTTCTTC.